The source of this TCR beta chain is a study of response to subunit inactivated influenza vaccine (dated by TCRdb to the late 2010s). Regarding the study in general: The study used deep quantitative T cell receptor repertoire profiling to track responses to a trivalent subunit inactivated influenza vaccine.

The V end loses 0 bases and the J end loses 2 bases, and a stretch of 11 bases separates them. CDR1 and CDR2, looked up from the germline V gene, are LGHNA and YSLEER. Its CDR3 holds 16 amino acids, cysteine through phenylalanine. Here the CDR3 DNA is all that survives: 48 bases in frame from base 1. Libraries were made using RT-PCR. TCRdb names Illumina HiSeq 2500 as the instrument used. TCRdb's own reprocessing of the public reads used fastp at Q25 and MiXCR and kept productive beta chains. Rows matching on CDR3 protein sequence are summarized as one entry with the most common DNA and genes. This sample gives 150,000 to 200,000 distinct CDR3 sequences in total; approximately 11% of them show up just once. The ten largest clones add up to approximately 39% of the sample. What the study reported, not specific to this receptor: The authors suggested that each seasonal influenza vaccination may recruit only a limited number of new T cells.

In its sample, this clonotype was seen many times. There is no known antigen for this receptor. Nothing much larger sits one base from this clone, and base qualities are not available. This TCR derives from a man in his fifties or sixties who received an inactivated influenza vaccine. Donor details come from another sample of the same person, matched by shared clones. Recombination connected TRBV4-3 to TRBJ2-1; the D gene is perhaps TRBD1 or TRBD2, each of them matching over 5 bases. The starting material was CD8+ T cells sorted from PBMCs, obtained roughly 24 months after vaccination. The nucleotides are TGCGCCAGCAGCCAAGATGGGGACGCAGCCTACAATGAGCAGTTCTTC. Its amino acids are CASSQDGDAAYNEQFF.